The rows below give T cell receptor beta chains drawn from one sample of a study of T-cell memory formation after mild COVID-19. A single record per CDR3 protein comes from TCRdb applying MiXCR to the 5' RACE reads. The sample has hundreds of thousands of distinct CDR3 sequences, about 22% seen once. The sample taken for sequencing was PBMCs or a T cell subset sorted from them (not recorded which). These receptors all stem from an adult woman who had mild COVID-19 (a few samples of this study predate the infection). Cell type and time point are not known. CDR3s include the opening cysteine and the closing phenylalanine or tryptophan. The D gene is left open where the match is weak. Clone size is given for some rows only: seen once, a few or many times, or a class if the clone is expanded.

CDR3 length | clone size | D gene | J gene | V gene | CDR3 DNA | CDR3 protein
13 | few | TRBD2 | TRBJ2-3 | TRBV15 | TGTGCCACCAGCAGAGATGCGGGGGTACTGCAGTATTTT | CATSRDAGVLQYF
14 | . | . | TRBJ1-1 | TRBV29-1 | TGCAGCGTTGGGGGACCGGGGAAGGCCACTGAAGCTTTCTTT | CSVGGPGKATEAFF
16 | . | . | TRBJ2-3 | TRBV27 | TGTGCCAGCAGTCCCCCCGGGGCCTATGGCACAGATACGCAGTATTTT | CASSPPGAYGTDTQYF
15 | . | . | TRBJ2-7 | TRBV19 | TGTGCCAGTAGTAGGGGCGTAATACGCTCCTACGAGCAGTACTTC | CASSRGVIRSYEQYF
16 | . | . | TRBJ1-1 | TRBV5-1 | TGCGCCAGCAGCTTGATGGCAGGCTACATGAACACTGAAGCTTTCTTT | CASSLMAGYMNTEAFF
10 | . | . | TRBJ2-7 | TRBV25-1 | TGTGCCAGCAGTGACAGCGAGCAGTACTTC | CASSDSEQYF
14 | few | TRBD1 | TRBJ2-5 | TRBV19 | TGTGCCAGTAGTAACAGGGGATCCCTAGGGACCCAGTACTTC | CASSNRGSLGTQYF
15 | . | TRBD1 | TRBJ2-2 | TRBV20-1 | TGCAGTGCACCCGACAGGGGGGGCAATACCGGGGAGCTGTTTTTT | CSAPDRGGNTGELFF
15 | few | . | TRBJ2-5 | TRBV7-3 | TGTGCCAGCAGCTTGGAGGGGGGGATTACAGAGACCCAGTACTTC | CASSLEGGITETQYF
15 | . | . | TRBJ2-1 | TRBV7-2 | TGTGCCAGCAGCTTAGCATCGTCTCCCTACAATGAGCAGTTCTTC | CASSLASSPYNEQFF
17 | . | . | TRBJ2-4 | TRBV11-2 | TGTGCCAGCAGCCTAGTCTTTACGGGTACAGCCAAAAACATTCAGTACTTC | CASSLVFTGTAKNIQYF
15 | . | . | TRBJ2-7 | TRBV18 | TGTGCCAGCTCACTGGAGGGGTCGTCCGTATACGAGCAGTACTTC | CASSLEGSSVYEQYF
16 | . | TRBD2 | TRBJ2-1 | TRBV6-6 | TGTGCCAGCAGTTACTCGCCTAGCGGGGCATACAATGAGCAGTTCTTC | CASSYSPSGAYNEQFF
14 | . | . | TRBJ2-5 | TRBV20-1 | TGCAGTGCCGCGACCACAACAAACCAAGAGACCCAGTACTTC | CSAATTTNQETQYF
16 | few | . | TRBJ2-7 | TRBV27 | TGTGCCAGCAGCAAAGCTCTCGGACAGAGAGTCTACGAGCAGTACTTC | CASSKALGQRVYEQYF
13 | . | . | TRBJ2-3 | TRBV9 | TGTGCCAGCAGCGTAGGGGGTTCAGATACGCAGTATTTT | CASSVGGSDTQYF